This T cell receptor beta chain is drawn from a study of regulatory T cells in long-lasting Graves disease. Germline CDR1 is MNHEY and CDR2 is SMNVEV (reference sequence). The CDR3 is 13 amino acids. The germline V and J ends were trimmed by 3 bases and 11 bases, with 16 bases remaining between them. There are many counts of this clonotype. Library construction for TCR beta used iRepertoire HTBI primers and Arm-PCR of CDR3 regions. TCRdb reprocessed the multiplex PCR reads via MiXCR and lists one record per CDR3 protein. The table shows around 400,000 distinct CDR3 sequences, with 15% occurring only once. As for time point: newly diagnosed GD, antithyroid drugs for less than 3 months. Following extraction of RNA from PBMCs, that RNA was used to make the TCR library. These same data were also listed under a study on T cells in Graves' hyperthyroidism and ophthalmopathy. As that report states: Blood shared most expanded thyroid clonotypes above 0.001.

This TCR was recovered from a woman between 40 and 50 years old with Graves disease. The rearrangement uses TRBV27 and TRBJ1-1; D gene unclear. This specimen was peripheral blood mononuclear cells (PBMCs), taken at new diagnosis, from a patient treated with antithyroid drugs. The CDR3 DNA is TGTGCCAGCAGTTTTAGTTTTCGAGATTTGGCTTTCTTT. Its translation: CASSFSFRDLAFF.